Listed below are T cell receptor beta chains from one sample, sequenced in a study of blood T cell repertoires in COVID-19. This table comes from immunoSEQ multiplex PCR, and its TCRdb copy is limited to in-frame clones, with some not included. The sample includes about 240,000 clones, 75% to 90% of them seen just once. The material sequenced was PBMCs or T cells enriched from blood (not recorded which). The receptors come from a middle-aged woman with acute COVID-19. CDR3s include the opening cysteine and the closing phenylalanine or tryptophan. A D gene is named only where the DNA matches it firmly. Size tells how often a clone was seen (once, few, many) or the class of an expanded clone, and some rows leave it out.

>TRBD2|TRBJ2-1|TRBV28|NA
CASSRLSGSSYNEQFF
TGTGCCAGCAGTCGACTCAGCGGGAGCTCCTACAATGAGCAGTTCTTC
>TRBD2|TRBJ2-4|TRBV7-9|NA
CASTSEAGGHLGIQYF
TGTGCCAGCACCTCCGAGGCGGGAGGACATTTGGGCATTCAGTACTTC
>NA|TRBJ2-1|TRBV9|NA
CASSVDPRGYNEQFF
TGTGCCAGCAGCGTAGACCCGAGGGGGTACAATGAGCAGTTCTTC
>TRBD1|TRBJ2-2|TRBV5-4|NA
CASSLASGGSTGELFF
TGTGCCAGCAGCTTGGCTTCAGGGGGCTCCACCGGGGAGCTGTTTTTT
>NA|TRBJ1-2|TRBV5-1|few
CASSLSGVGGYTF
TGCGCCAGCAGCTTATCAGGGGTCGGCGGCTACACCTTC
>TRBD1|TRBJ2-1|TRBV19|NA
CASSIPGQGTNEQFF
TGTGCCAGTAGTATACCGGGACAGGGGACCAATGAGCAGTTCTTC
>TRBD1|TRBJ1-6|TRBV3-1/TRBV3-2|NA
CASSQEKGASPLHF
TGTGCCAGCAGCCAAGAAAAGGGGGCTTCACCCCTCCACTTT
>NA|TRBJ2-1|TRBV25-1|NA
CASSDFASYNEQFF
TGTGCCAGCAGTGATTTCGCTAGCTACAATGAGCAGTTCTTC
>TRBD1|TRBJ1-4|TRBV5-4|NA
CASSHSDRVGEKLFF
TGTGCCAGCAGTCACTCGGACAGGGTTGGCGAAAAACTGTTTTTT
>NA|TRBJ2-1|TRBV21-1|once
CASSKVSGRADEQFF
TGTGCCAGCAGCAAAGTTAGCGGGAGGGCCGATGAGCAGTTCTTC
>TRBD2|TRBJ2-1|TRBV2|NA
CASSRLAGEQFF
TGTGCCAGCAGTCGCCTAGCGGGTGAGCAGTTCTTC